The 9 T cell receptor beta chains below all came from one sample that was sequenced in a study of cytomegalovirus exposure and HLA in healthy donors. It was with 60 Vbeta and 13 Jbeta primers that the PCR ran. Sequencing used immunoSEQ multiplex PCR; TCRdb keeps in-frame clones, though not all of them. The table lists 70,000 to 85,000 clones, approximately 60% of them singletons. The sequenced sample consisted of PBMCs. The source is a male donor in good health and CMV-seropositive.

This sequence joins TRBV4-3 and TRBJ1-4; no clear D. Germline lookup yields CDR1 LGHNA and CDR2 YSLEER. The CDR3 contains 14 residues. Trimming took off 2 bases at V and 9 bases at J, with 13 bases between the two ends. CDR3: CASSQSTPGQKLFF. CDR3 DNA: TGCGCCAGCAGCCAATCAACCCCTGGGCAAAAACTGTTTTTT.

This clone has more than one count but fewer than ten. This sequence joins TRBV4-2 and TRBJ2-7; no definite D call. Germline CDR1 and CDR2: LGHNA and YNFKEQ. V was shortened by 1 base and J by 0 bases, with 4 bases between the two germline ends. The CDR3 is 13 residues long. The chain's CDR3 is CASSQAVSYEQYF. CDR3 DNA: TGTGCCAGCAGCCAAGCGGTCTCCTACGAGCAGTACTTC.

This CDR3 is CASRGQETQYF. For the CDR3, the DNA is TGTGCCTCTCGGGGGCAAGAGACCCAGTACTTC. The genes are TRBV19 and TRBJ2-5; TRBD2 is a possible D gene (6 bases). The V gene's germline CDR1 is LNHDA and CDR2 SQIVND (reference sequence). The CDR3 runs 11 residues. The V end was cut by 11 bases, the J end by 2 bases, with 9 bases between. The variable domain in full, with the rest retrieved from reference TRBV19 and TRBJ2-5, is DGGITQSPKYLFRKEGQNVTLSCEQNLNHDAMYWYRQDPGQGLRLIYYSQIVNDFQKGDIAEGYSVSREKKESFPLTVTSAQKNPTAFYLCASRGQETQYFGPGTRLLVL.

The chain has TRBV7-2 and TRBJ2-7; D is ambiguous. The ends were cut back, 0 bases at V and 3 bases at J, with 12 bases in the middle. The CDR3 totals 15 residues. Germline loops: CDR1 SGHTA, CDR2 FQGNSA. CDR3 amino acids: CASSLAFGGIYEQYF. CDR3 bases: TGTGCCAGCAGCTTAGCTTTCGGCGGAATCTACGAGCAGTACTTC.

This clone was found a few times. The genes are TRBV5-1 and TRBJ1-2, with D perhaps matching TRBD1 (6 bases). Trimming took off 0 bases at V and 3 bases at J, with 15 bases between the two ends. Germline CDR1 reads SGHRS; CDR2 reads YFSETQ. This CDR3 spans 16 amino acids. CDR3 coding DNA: TGCGCCAGCAGCTTGGGGCAGGGGAGAGAGGACTATGGCTACACCTTC. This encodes CASSLGQGREDYGYTF.

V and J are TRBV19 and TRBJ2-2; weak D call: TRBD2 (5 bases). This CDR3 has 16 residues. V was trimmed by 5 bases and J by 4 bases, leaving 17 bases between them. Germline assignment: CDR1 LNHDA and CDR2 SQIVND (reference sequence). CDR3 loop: CASSLAGTRATGELFF. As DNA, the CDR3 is TGTGCCAGTAGTTTGGCCGGAACTAGGGCCACCGGGGAGCTGTTTTTT.

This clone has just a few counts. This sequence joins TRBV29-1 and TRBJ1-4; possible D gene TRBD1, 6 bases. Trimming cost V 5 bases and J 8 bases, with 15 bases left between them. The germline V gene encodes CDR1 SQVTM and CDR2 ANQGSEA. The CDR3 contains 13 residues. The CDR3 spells CSVFRGAGEKLFF. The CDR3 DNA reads TGCAGCGTTTTCCGGGGGGCCGGGGAAAAACTGTTTTTT.

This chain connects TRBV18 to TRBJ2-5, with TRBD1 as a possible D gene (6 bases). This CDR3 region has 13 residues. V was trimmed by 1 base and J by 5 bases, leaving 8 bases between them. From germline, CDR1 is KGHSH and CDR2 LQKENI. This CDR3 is CASSPRQVETQYF. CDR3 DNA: TGTGCCAGCTCACCACGACAGGTCGAGACCCAGTACTTC.

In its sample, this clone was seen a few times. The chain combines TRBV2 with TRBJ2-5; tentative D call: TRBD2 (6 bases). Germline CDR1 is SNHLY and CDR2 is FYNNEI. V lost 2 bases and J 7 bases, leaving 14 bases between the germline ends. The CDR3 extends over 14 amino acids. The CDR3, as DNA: TGTGCCAGCAGTGAAACGGGGCTAGCGTGGACCCAGTACTTC. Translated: CASSETGLAWTQYF. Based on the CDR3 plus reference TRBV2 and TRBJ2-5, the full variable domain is EPEVTQTPSHQVTQMGQEVILRCVPISNHLYFYWYRQILGQKVEFLVSFYNNEISEKSEIFDDQFSVERPDGSNFTLKIRSTKLEDSAMYFCASSETGLAWTQYFGPGTRLLVL.